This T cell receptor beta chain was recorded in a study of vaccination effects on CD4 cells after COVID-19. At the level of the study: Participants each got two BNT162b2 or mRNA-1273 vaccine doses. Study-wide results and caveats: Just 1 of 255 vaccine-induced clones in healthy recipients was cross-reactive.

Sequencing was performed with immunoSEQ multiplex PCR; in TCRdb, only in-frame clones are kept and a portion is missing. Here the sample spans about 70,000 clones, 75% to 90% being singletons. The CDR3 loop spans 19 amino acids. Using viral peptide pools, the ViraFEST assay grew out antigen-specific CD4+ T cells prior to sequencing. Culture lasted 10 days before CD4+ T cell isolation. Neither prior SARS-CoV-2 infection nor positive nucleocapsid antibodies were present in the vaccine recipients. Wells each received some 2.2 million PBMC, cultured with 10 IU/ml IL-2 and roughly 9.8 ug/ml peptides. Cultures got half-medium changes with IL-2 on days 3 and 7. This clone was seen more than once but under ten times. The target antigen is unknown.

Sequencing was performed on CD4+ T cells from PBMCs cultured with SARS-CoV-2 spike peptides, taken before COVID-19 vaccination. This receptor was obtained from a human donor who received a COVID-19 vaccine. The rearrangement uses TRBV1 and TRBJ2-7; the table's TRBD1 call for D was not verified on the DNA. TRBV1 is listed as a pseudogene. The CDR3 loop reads CTSSQSIRQVPANTYEQYV. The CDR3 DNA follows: TGCACCAGCAGCCAATCGATCCGACAGGTCCCCGCAAATACCTACGAGCAGTACGTC.